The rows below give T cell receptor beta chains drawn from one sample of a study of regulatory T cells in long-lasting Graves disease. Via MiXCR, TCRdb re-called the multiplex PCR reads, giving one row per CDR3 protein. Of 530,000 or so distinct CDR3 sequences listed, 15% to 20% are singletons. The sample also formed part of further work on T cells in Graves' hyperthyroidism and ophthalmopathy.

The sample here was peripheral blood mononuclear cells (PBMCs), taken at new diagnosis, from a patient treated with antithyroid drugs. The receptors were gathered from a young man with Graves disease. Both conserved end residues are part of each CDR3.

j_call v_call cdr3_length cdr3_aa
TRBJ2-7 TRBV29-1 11 CSAADGGEQYF
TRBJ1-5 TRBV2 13 CAGGGTGSQPQHF
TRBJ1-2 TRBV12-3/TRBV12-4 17 CASSLDQRIPINYGYTF
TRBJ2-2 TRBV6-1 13 CASTADGTGELFF
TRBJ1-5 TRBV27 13 CASSLVSNQPQHF
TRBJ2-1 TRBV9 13 CASSVGQVNEQFF
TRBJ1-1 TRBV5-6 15 CASSLNGWGKPEAFF
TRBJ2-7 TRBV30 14 CACSGLAGSYEQYF
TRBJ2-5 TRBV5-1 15 CASSLAAGGVETQYF
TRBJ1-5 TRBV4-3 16 CASTLGGGNSNQPQHF
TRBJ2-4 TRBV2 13 CASSDTGTSYQYF
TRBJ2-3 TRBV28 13 CASMVGATDTQYF
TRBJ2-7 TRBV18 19 CASSPPRGERVGEGYEQYF
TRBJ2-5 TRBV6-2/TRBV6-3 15 CASSSSGTVGETQYF
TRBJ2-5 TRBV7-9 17 CASRQTETSGRKETQYF
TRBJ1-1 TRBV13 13 CASSLIGHPEAFF
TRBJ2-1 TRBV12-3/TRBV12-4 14 CASRGDRADNEQFF
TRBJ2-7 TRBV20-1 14 CSATTGTRDYEQYF
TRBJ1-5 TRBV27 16 CASRTGAGMSNQPQHF
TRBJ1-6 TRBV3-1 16 CASSPWTGSYNSPLHF
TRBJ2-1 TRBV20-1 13 CSAPRGLAAEQFF
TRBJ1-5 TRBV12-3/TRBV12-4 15 CASSLATQGNQPQHF
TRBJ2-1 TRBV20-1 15 CSANPSGRSYNEQFF
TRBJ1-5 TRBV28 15 CASSWDRGSNQPQHF
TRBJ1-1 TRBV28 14 CASDLNRVGTEAFF
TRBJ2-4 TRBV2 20 CASSQDSASGRAGAKNIQYF
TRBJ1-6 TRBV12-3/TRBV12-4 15 CASSSLGRGNSPLHF
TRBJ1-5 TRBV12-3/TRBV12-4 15 CASSPWDRDNQPQHF
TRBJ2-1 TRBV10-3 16 CAISESSGRAINEQFF
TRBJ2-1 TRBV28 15 CASSLSTGLYNEQFF
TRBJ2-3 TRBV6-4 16 CASRPWTSGGTDTQYF
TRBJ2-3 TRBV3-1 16 CASSQGSGRASATQYF
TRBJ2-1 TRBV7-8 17 CASSGEAGGPKVNEQFF
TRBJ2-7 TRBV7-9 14 CASSLQTGGYEQYF
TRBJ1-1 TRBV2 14 CASSTQGMNTEAFF
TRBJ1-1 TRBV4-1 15 CASSQDQGRNTEAFF
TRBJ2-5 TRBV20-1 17 CSASGGKHNPGRETQYF
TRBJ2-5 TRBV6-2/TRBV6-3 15 CASRGDRGEQETQYF
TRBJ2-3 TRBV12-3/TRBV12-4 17 CASSSSVLGGKEDTQYF
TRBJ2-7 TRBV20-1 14 CSAPGSYNSYEQYF
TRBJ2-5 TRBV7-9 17 CASSKEGPSVYQETQYF
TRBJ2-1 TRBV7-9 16 CASSLERGGIYNEQFF
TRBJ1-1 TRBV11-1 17 CASSQIGTGNMNTEAFF
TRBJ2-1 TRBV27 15 CASHPAASVGNEQFF
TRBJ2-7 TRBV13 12 CASSILSYEQYF
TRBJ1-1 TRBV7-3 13 CASSFVGGGEAFF
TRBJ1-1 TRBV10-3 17 CAIRTNRGQGVNTEAFF